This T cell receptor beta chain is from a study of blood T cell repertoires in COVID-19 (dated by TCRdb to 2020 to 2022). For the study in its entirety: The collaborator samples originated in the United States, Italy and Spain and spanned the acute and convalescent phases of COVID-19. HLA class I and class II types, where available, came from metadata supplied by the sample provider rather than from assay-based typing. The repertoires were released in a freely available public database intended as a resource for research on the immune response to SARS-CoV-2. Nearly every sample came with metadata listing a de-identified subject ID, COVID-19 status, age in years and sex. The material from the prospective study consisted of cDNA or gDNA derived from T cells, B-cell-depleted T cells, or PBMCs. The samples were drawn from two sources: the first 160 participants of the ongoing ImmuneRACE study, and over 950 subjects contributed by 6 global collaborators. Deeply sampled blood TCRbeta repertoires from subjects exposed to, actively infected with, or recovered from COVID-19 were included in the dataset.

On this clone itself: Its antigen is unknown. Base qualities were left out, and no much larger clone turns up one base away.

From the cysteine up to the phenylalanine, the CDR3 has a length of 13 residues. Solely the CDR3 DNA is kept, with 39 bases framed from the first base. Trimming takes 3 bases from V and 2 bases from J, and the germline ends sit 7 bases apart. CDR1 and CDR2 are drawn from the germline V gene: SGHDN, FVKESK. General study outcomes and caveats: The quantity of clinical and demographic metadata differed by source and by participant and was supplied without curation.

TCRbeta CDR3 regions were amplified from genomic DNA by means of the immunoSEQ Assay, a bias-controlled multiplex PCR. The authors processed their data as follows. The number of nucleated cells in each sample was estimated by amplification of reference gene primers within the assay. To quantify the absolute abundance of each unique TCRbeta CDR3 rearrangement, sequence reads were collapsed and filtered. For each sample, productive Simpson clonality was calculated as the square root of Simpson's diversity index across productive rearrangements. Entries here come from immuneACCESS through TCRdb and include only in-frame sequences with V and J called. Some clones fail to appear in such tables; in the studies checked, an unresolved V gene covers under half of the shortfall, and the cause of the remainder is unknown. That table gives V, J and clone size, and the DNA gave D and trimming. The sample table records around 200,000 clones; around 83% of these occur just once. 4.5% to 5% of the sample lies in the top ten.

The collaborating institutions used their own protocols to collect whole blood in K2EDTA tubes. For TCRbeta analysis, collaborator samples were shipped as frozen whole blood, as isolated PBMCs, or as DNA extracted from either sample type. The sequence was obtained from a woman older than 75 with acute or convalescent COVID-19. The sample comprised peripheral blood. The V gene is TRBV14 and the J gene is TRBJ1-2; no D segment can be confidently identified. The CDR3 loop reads CASSHGGNYGYTF. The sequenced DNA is TGTGCCAGCAGCCACGGCGGAAACTATGGCTACACCTTC.